This TCR beta chain was sequenced in a study of blood T cell repertoires in COVID-19. Donors of Cohort 3 who recovered were those that had two negative PCRs, clearance, or symptom resolution. This CDR3 has 16 amino acids. Unmatched junction bases numbered 12, after V lost 4 bases and J lost 5 bases. The V gene's germline CDR1 is MNHEY and CDR2 SVGAGI. The repertoire was sequenced with immunoSEQ multiplex PCR; TCRdb's copy has only in-frame clones and lacks some. Of roughly 250,000 clones listed, under 95% are singletons. This receptor was obtained from a woman aged 18-35 years who had recovered from COVID-19. The specimen sequenced was PBMCs or T cells enriched from blood (not recorded which). V usage is TRBV6-5 and J usage is TRBJ2-5; 8 bases line up with TRBD1. CDR3 loop: CASSFEQGDTAETQYF. In nucleotides, the CDR3 is TGTGCCAGCAGTTTCGAACAGGGGGACACGGCGGAGACCCAGTACTTC.